Sequencing of this TCR beta chain was carried out in a study of neurological immune-mediated disorders (dated by TCRdb to between 2018 and 2020). Study-level background: Peripheral blood TCR-beta repertoires from HTLV-I-associated myelopathy (HAM/TSP) patients, multiple sclerosis patients and healthy controls were compared by UMI-based sequencing. Alongside PBMC samples, the set of approximately 100 TCR-beta libraries contained longitudinal samples, technical triplicates, and paired CD4+ and CD8+ T-cell subsets that had been sorted. The cohort was made up of 60 to 75 subjects, consisting of roughly 15 HAM/TSP patients, about 34 multiple sclerosis patients and around 20 healthy controls.

Per the germline V gene (reference sequence), LGHDT is the CDR1 and YNNKEL is the CDR2. The CDR3 sequence holds 15 residues, the cysteine and phenylalanine included. Only the CDR3 region is kept as DNA, spanning 45 bases read in frame from base 1. V is trimmed back by 6 bases and J by 1 base, and the junction contains 5 bases that no gene match accounts for. Sorted-subset TCR libraries were prepared from around 1 million sorted CD4+ or CD8+ T cells. Peripheral blood was subjected to Ficoll-Hypaque density gradient centrifugation to isolate PBMCs, which were then cryopreserved in liquid nitrogen. Paired sorted CD4+ and CD8+ subsets came from healthy controls, HAM/TSP patients and MS patients. The paper's findings and limits, for the study overall: TCR clonal expansion was greatest in HAM/TSP patients and smallest in MS patients, who ranked below even healthy controls. Expanded clones from different subjects shared no identical CDR3 amino acid sequences, which suggests that TCR-beta repertoires were private in all groups.

This clonotype was detected ten times or more. Its antigen specificity is not known. No base quality values were provided; no much bigger clone lies one nucleotide off. cDNA was synthesized by template-switch 5'RACE using a primer with a 10-nucleotide random unique molecular identifier that tagged each TCR transcript. Every sequencing run yielded over 170 million TCR-beta sequences covering 15-18 subjects. Total RNA was extracted with the RNeasy kit. The KAPA Real-time Library Amplification kit was used to amplify TCR-beta VDJ regions with primers targeting the TCR constant region and the 5'RACE anchor. Sample indexes and Illumina adaptors were added in a first PCR, and a second PCR then increased library yield. After Ampure bead purification, the roughly 650 bp TCR product was size-selected on a 2% E-gel SizeSelection system. Before pooling, library quality was assessed on a Bioanalyzer, concentration was determined with Qubit, and library quantification was performed with the Kapa Library Quantification kit. Paired-end 2 x 150 bp sequencing of the libraries was performed on an Illumina HiSeq 2500. To increase sequence diversity, roughly 24-32% phiX was spiked into each library pool. In the original analysis: Quality-filtered reads were processed with the UMI-based MiGEC pipeline, which removed over 75% of raw TCR sequences during error correction. IMGT germline references were used for alignment of VDJ genes, and clonotypes were defined by a unique CDR3 amino acid sequence together with V-J genes. Clonal expansion, Shannon diversity and CDR3 relatedness were evaluated with VDJtools (CalcPairwiseDistances, ClusterSamples), while phylogenetic trees were built in CLCbio workbench. A clone was classed as expanded if it had 8 or more unique UMIs, a cutoff based on coefficient-of-variation modelling across technical triplicates. TCRdb reanalyzed the raw reads on its own, using fastp at Q25 for trimming and MiXCR for clone calling, and kept in-frame beta chains. Under each unique CDR3 protein, matching rows form one entry showing the most common genes and DNA. The authors' filters were not applied to this entry. Present in this sample are around 33,000 distinct CDR3 sequences, 20% to 25% of which were seen just once. The ten largest clonotypes hold just under 30% of the sample.

This chain joins TRBV3-1 to TRBJ2-2, and TRBD2 matches 7 of the central bases. The sample taken for sequencing was CD4+ T cells from blood. This TCR was sampled from a man in his fifties with HTLV-1-associated myelopathy (HAM/TSP). The DNA sequence is given as TGTGCCAGCAGACCCCCTAGCGGGAACACCGGGGAGCTGTTTTTT. It codes for CASRPPSGNTGELFF.